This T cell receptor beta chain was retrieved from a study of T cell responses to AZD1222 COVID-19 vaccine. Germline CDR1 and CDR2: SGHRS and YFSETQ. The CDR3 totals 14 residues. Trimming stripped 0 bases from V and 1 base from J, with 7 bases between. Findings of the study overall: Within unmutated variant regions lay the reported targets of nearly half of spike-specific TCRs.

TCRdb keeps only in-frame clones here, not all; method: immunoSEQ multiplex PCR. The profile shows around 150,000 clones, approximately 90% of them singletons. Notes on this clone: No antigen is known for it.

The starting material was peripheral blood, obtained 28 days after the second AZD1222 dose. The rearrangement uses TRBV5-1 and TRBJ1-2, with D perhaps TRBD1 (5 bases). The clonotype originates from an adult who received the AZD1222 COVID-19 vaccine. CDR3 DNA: TGCGCCAGCAGCTTGGGACAGAATAACTATGGCTACACCTTC. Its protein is CASSLGQNNYGYTF.